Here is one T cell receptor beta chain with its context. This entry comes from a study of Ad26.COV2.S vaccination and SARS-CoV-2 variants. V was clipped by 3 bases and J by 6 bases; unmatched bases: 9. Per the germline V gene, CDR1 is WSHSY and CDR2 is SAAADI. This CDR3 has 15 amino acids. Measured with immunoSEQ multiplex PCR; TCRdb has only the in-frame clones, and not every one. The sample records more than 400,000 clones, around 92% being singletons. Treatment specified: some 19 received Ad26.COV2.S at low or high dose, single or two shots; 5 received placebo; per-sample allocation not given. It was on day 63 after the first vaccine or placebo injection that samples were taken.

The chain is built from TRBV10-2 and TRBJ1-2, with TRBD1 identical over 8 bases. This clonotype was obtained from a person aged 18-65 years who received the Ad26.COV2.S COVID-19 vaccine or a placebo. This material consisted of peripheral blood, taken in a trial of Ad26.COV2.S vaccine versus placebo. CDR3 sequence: CASSDRQGIFHGYTF. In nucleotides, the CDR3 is TGCGCCAGCAGTGACCGACAGGGGATCTTCCATGGCTACACCTTC.